Shown below are 14 T cell receptor beta chains from a single sample sequenced in a study of cytomegalovirus exposure and HLA in healthy donors. A multiplex PCR was run with 60 Vbeta primers and 13 Jbeta primers. Assay: immunoSEQ multiplex PCR; the TCRdb copy retains only in-frame clones and omits some. The data hold 150,000 to 200,000 clones, with approximately 85% observed a single time. The source material was PBMCs. These receptors came from a girl aged 5 to 17 in good health and CMV-seropositive.

The chain uses TRBV5-5 and TRBJ1-1; 8 bases are a match to TRBD1. The length of the CDR3 is 16 residues. V gave up 0 bases and J gave up 5 bases; unmatched junction bases: 9. Germline V gene data show CDR1 as SGHKS and CDR2 as YYEKEE (reference sequence). In nucleotides, the CDR3 is TGTGCCAGCAGCTTGGCGCCGGACAGGGTGATTACTGAAGCTTTCTTT. Amino acids: CASSLAPDRVITEAFF.

V gene TRBV6-5 combines with J gene TRBJ1-2; D may be TRBD1 (6 bases). Germline lookup yields CDR1 MNHEY and CDR2 SVGAGI. This CDR3 comprises 15 residues. V lost 5 bases to trimming and J lost 8 bases, with 21 bases between them. As DNA, the CDR3 is TGTGCCAGCAGTCGAGGGGTACTTCAGGGGTACGGCTACACCTTC. It encodes CASSRGVLQGYGYTF.

This clone was picked up one time. The chain links TRBV5-4 to TRBJ2-6; 10 nucleotides agree with TRBD1. CDR3 length: 19 residues. The trim removed 5 bases at V and 0 bases at J, leaving 11 bases unmatched. Per germline, CDR1 SGHNT and CDR2 YYREEE (reference sequence). CDR3 region: CASRGGTGDSLSGANVLTF. CDR3 DNA: TGTGCCAGCAGGGGGGGGACAGGGGATTCCCTCTCTGGGGCCAACGTCCTGACTTTC.

This clone turned up a few times. The chain combines TRBV6-1 with TRBJ1-1; 8 nucleotides line up with TRBD1. The CDR3 totals 15 residues. With V trimmed by 4 bases and J by 6 bases, 10 bases remained unmatched. Germline CDR1 reads MNHNS; CDR2 reads SASEGT. The CDR3 coding sequence is TGTGCCAGCAGTGTGTCGGCAGGGGGCCTCGCTGAAGCTTTCTTT. Amino acids: CASSVSAGGLAEAFF.

The chain employs TRBV6-4 and TRBJ2-1, with 10 positions matching TRBD1. The CDR3 is 15 amino acids. Germline CDR1 MRHNA, CDR2 SNTAGT. V trimming: 0 bases; J trimming: 6 bases; junction bases outside the gene matches: 2. CDR3 sequence (DNA): TGTGCCAGCAGTGACTCGGACAGGGGGGGCAATGAGCAGTTCTTC. Translating it yields CASSDSDRGGNEQFF.

The rearrangement uses TRBV4-1 and TRBJ2-1; 14 bases line up with TRBD2. With 0 bases clipped from V and 8 bases from J, the junction kept 6 bases outside the gene matches. The germline gives CDR1 MGHRA, CDR2 YSYEKL. The CDR3 is 17 amino acids. The CDR3 DNA reads as TGCGCCAGCAGCCAAGAAAAAGGGACTAGCGGGGGTTATGAGCAGTTCTTC. Protein: CASSQEKGTSGGYEQFF.

The CDR3 bases are TGCGCCAGCAGCTTGGCTTCAGGGTCGGATACGCAGTATTTT. Translation: CASSLASGSDTQYF. This chain links TRBV5-1 with TRBJ2-3, with D perhaps matching TRBD1 (5 bases). The CDR3 runs to 14 residues. Germline V CDR1 and CDR2: SGHRS, YFSETQ. The germline V and J ends were trimmed by 0 bases and 6 bases, with 11 bases remaining between them. Together with reference TRBV5-1 and TRBJ2-3, the CDR3 gives the full variable domain: KAGVTQTPRYLIKTRGQQVTLSCSPISGHRSVSWYQQTPGQGLQFLFEYFSETQRNKGNFPGRFSGRQFSNSRSEMNVSTLELGDSALYLCASSLASGSDTQYFGPGTRLTVL.

This chain uses TRBV4-2 with TRBJ1-2, with D possibly matching TRBD1 (6 bases). The CDR3 loop spans 14 amino acids. Germline-derived CDR1 and CDR2 are LGHNA and YNFKEQ. V dropped 0 bases and J dropped 7 bases, with 12 bases sitting between them. CDR3 in amino acids: CASSQENRAAGYTF. CDR3 coding DNA: TGTGCCAGCAGCCAAGAAAACAGGGCTGCTGGCTACACCTTC.

This clone was counted only a few times. V gene TRBV2 combines with J gene TRBJ2-1, with no clear D. There are 11 residues in the CDR3. The germline gives CDR1 SNHLY, CDR2 FYNNEI. With 4 bases removed from V and 8 bases from J, the gap between germline ends came to 6 bases. Here the CDR3 DNA reads TGTGCCAGCAGTGTGCGTGATGAGCAGTTCTTC. It translates to CASSVRDEQFF.

This chain links TRBV2 with TRBJ2-3, with 11 bases fitting TRBD2. V gave up 4 bases and J gave up 3 bases; unmatched junction bases: 3. CDR3 length: 15 residues. The germline CDR1 and CDR2 sequences are SNHLY and FYNNEI. CDR3 bases: TGTGCCAGCAGTGGGCGGACTAGCGGGACAGATACGCAGTATTTT. Translated: CASSGRTSGTDTQYF.

J is TRBJ2-5 and V is TRBV6-6; 7 nucleotides match TRBD1. Trimming at V came to 2 bases and at J to 14 bases, leaving 8 bases not matched to a gene. The CDR3 covers 12 residues. Germline V gene data show CDR1 as MNHNY and CDR2 as SVGAGI (reference sequence). This chain's CDR3 is CASSYQRGLPYF. The CDR3 DNA follows: TGTGCCAGCAGTTACCAGAGGGGGCTGCCTTACTTC.

As regards this clone: One end of the junction does not line up with germline, which may come from a read error. V is TRBV5-1 and J is TRBJ2-1; D remains ambiguous. This CDR3 has 12 amino acids. CDR1 SGHRS and CDR2 YFSETQ come from the germline V gene. The DNA for the CDR3 is TGCGCCAGCAGCTTGGTCGGCAAGGAGAGGCTCTTC. Translated: CASSLVGKERLF.

This chain connects TRBV11-3 to TRBJ2-5, with 12 bases aligning to TRBD1. The CDR3 spans 15 residues. Germline V gives CDR1 SGHNT, CDR2 YENEEA. The V gene end was trimmed by 5 bases and the J gene end by 5 bases; junction bases not matched to a gene: 6. CDR3 residues: CASSPGTGGEETQYF. In DNA form, the CDR3 reads TGTGCCAGCAGCCCCGGGACAGGGGGCGAGGAGACCCAGTACTTC.

The V gene is TRBV6-5, the J gene TRBJ1-4; D ambiguous. The length of the CDR3 is 13 residues. Per germline, CDR1 MNHEY and CDR2 SVGAGI. V lost 4 bases to trimming and J lost 2 bases, with 5 bases between them. CDR3 DNA: TGTGCCAGCAGTTTCCAGACTAATGAAAAACTGTTTTTT. Protein: CASSFQTNEKLFF.